What follows are 7 T cell receptor beta chains derived from one specimen sequenced in a study of shared clonotypes between healthy human individuals (TCRdb year 2020). For the CD8 naive samples, CD45RO-negative cells were positively selected for CCR7, yielding a CD45RA+CCR7+ population from which TemRA cells were excluded. The protocol used for the library was the immunoSEQ multiplex PCR assay. Not all clones reach the TCRdb copy of this immuneACCESS table, which keeps in-frame sequences only. Checked studies attribute under half of the gap to unresolved V genes and leave the rest unexplained. The sample profile shows about 2.1 million clones; 90% to 95% of them were found once. The ten largest clones add up to 1.5% to 2% of the sample. Sequenced material: naive CD8+ T cells from PBMCs. The intended sense of this specimen's cell subset or site label: CD45RA+CCR7+. Receptor source: a man aged 18-30 years in good health. Some clones in this sample may be carry-over from other donors' samples.

This clone was seen only once. The chain employs TRBV5-1 and TRBJ2-3; D is unresolved. The germline V gene has CDR1 SGHRS and CDR2 YFSETQ. Trimming removed 0 bases from V and 0 bases from J, with 8 bases in between. This CDR3 has 15 residues. Here the CDR3 DNA reads TGCGCCAGCAGCTTGGGGGCGGCCAGCACAGATACGCAGTATTTT. Its translation: CASSLGAASTDTQYF.

A remark on this clone: The same CDR3 arises from other DNA sequences in this sample as well. The V call is TRBV19, the J call TRBJ2-1; D unresolved. CDR3 length equals 13 residues. The germline gives CDR1 LNHDA, CDR2 SQIVND (reference sequence). The V gene lost 3 bases and the J gene lost 3 bases, with 6 bases spanning the gap. CDR3 nucleotide sequence: TGTGCCAGTAGTATTGCTTACTACAATGAGCAGTTCTTC. The encoded protein is CASSIAYYNEQFF.

As concerns this clone: The same CDR3 is also encoded by other DNA sequences in this sample. The rearrangement joins TRBV4-1 to TRBJ2-7; the D is unclear. The V end was cut by 0 bases, the J end by 2 bases, with 8 bases between. The CDR3 spans 14 residues. CDR1 MGHRA and CDR2 YSYEKL come from the germline V gene. The CDR3 DNA follows: TGCGCCAGCAGCCAAGATCCTCGGCCCTACGAGCAGTACTTC. Translated, it gives CASSQDPRPYEQYF.

The chain employs TRBV7-9 and TRBJ2-7, with TRBD2 matching over 8 bases. CDR3 length: 16 residues. J lost 4 bases, V lost 2 bases, and 10 bases had no gene match. Germline lookup yields CDR1 SEHNR and CDR2 FQNEAQ (reference sequence). The CDR3 nucleotides read TGTGCCAGCAGCTTATGGCCGTCGCGGGAGGTTTACGAGCAGTACTTC. Translating gives CASSLWPSREVYEQYF.

V usage is TRBV27 and J usage is TRBJ2-4, with D uncertain. The CDR3 is 15 residues long. The V gene lost 8 bases and the J gene lost 2 bases, with 16 bases spanning the gap. The V gene's germline CDR1 is MNHEY and CDR2 SMNVEV (reference sequence). The CDR3 coding sequence is TGTGCCAGCTCCCCTACGCCGCTGTCCAAAAACATTCAGTACTTC. Translated, it gives CASSPTPLSKNIQYF.

The V and J genes are TRBV7-8 and TRBJ1-5; maybe TRBD1 (6 bases). The germline CDR1 and CDR2 sequences are SGHVS and FQNEAQ. This CDR3 contains 15 residues. V shed 3 bases and J shed 2 bases, with 11 bases lying between them. CDR3 nucleotide sequence: TGTGCCAGCAGCTTGCTAAACAGGGGCAATCAGCCCCAGCATTTT. It yields the protein CASSLLNRGNQPQHF.

The chain has TRBV4-1 and TRBJ2-2; 7 bases are shared with TRBD1. In germline, CDR1 is MGHRA, CDR2 YSYEKL. This CDR3 comprises 16 residues. V gave up 5 bases and J gave up 4 bases; unmatched junction bases: 10. The CDR3 DNA reads as TGCGCCAGCAGCTTGCGACAGGGTAGGATCACCGGGGAGCTGTTTTTT. Its translation: CASSLRQGRITGELFF.